The clone carrying this TCR beta chain was observed many times. The data were obtained in a study of neurological immune-mediated disorders. Germline CDR1 is SGHVS and CDR2 is FNYEAQ. The CDR3 has 17 residues. V shed 5 bases and J shed 8 bases, with 24 bases lying between them. Synthesis of cDNA was carried out by template-switch 5'RACE. The reaction used 10-nucleotide random UMIs. TCRdb re-derived calls from the 5' RACE reads in MiXCR, one entry per CDR3 protein. The data contain about 50,000 distinct CDR3 sequences, 5.8% of them seen just once; the ten biggest clones take up roughly 1.4%. V and J are TRBV7-6 and TRBJ2-2, with D possibly matching TRBD2 (6 bases). Material for sequencing was CD4+ T cells from blood. The TCR comes from a woman aged 18-29 years with multiple sclerosis. CDR3 loop: CASSPLRRAGIAGELFF. The CDR3 DNA is TGTGCCAGCAGCCCCCTTAGGAGGGCAGGGATTGCTGGGGAGCTGTTTTTT.